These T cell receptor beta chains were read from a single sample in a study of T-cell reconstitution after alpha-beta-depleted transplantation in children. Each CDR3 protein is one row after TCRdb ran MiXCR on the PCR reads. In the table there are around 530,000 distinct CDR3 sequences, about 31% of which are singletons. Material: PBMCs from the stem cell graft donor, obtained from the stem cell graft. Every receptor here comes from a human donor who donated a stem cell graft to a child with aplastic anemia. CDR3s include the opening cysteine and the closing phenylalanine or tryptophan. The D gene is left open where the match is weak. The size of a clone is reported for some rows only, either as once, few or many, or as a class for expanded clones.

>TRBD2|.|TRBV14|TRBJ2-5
CASSQDWLAGVETQYF
TGTGCCAGCAGCCAAGATTGGCTAGCGGGAGTGGAGACCCAGTACTTC
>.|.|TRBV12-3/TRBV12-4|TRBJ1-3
CGTSIRRDSGNTIYF
TGTGGAACCAGCATCCGGAGGGACTCTGGAAACACCATATATTTT
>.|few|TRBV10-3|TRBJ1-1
CAISESEVGGRTEAFF
TGTGCCATCAGTGAGAGCGAAGTGGGGGGCCGGACTGAAGCTTTCTTT
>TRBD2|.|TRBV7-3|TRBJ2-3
CASSLWSLQGSGRIDTQYF
TGTGCCAGCAGCTTATGGAGCCTTCAGGGTAGCGGGAGAATAGATACGCAGTATTTT
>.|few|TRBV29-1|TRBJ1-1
CSVVGGLPEAFF
TGCAGCGTTGTAGGGGGGCTCCCTGAAGCTTTCTTT
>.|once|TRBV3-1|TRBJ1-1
CASNQGGTEAFF
TGTGCCAGCAACCAAGGGGGTACTGAAGCTTTCTTT
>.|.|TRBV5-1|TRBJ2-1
CASSLVAIGPGSIHEQFF
TGCGCCAGCAGCTTGGTAGCAATCGGTCCGGGGAGTATCCATGAGCAGTTCTTC
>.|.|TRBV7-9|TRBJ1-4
CASSLDSGGAVEKLFF
TGTGCCAGCAGCTTAGATTCGGGGGGCGCGGTAGAAAAACTGTTTTTT
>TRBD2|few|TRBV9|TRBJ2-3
CASSVTGLAGRDTQYF
TGTGCCAGCAGCGTGACGGGACTAGCGGGTAGGGATACGCAGTATTTT
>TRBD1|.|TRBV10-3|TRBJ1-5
CAISPTGTGGVRAQHF
TGTGCCATCAGTCCCACGGGGACAGGTGGGGTTCGTGCCCAGCATTTT
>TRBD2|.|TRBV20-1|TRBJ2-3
CSAKGLAGNTDTQYF
TGCAGTGCTAAAGGACTAGCGGGAAACACAGATACGCAGTATTTT
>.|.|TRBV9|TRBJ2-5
CASSPGANRETQYF
TGTGCCAGCAGCCCAGGGGCAAACCGGGAGACCCAGTACTTC
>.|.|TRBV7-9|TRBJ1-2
CASSLGRQTANYGYTF
TGTGCCAGCAGCTTAGGTCGGCAGACAGCTAACTATGGCTACACCTTC
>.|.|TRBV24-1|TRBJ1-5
CATSDSRGNQPQHF
TGTGCCACCAGTGATTCGCGGGGCAATCAGCCCCAGCATTTT
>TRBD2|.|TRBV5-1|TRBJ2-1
CASSLGLAGVQFF
TGCGCCAGCAGCTTAGGGCTAGCGGGAGTACAGTTCTTC
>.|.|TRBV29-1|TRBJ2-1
CSVEFLRASNEQFF
TGCAGCGTTGAATTCCTCCGGGCCTCCAATGAGCAGTTCTTC
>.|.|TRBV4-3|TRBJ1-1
CASSQDVSGGTEAFF
TGCGCCAGCAGCCAAGATGTCTCCGGGGGGACTGAAGCTTTCTTT
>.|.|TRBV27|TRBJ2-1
CASSIRRGAVNNEQFF
TGTGCCAGCAGTATCCGCCGTGGAGCGGTAAACAATGAGCAGTTCTTC
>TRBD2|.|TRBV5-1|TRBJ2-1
CASSLITSSGGHNEQFF
TGCGCCAGCAGCCTGATTACCTCCTCGGGAGGTCACAATGAGCAGTTCTTC
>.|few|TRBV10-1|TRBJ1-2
CASSETLRDGYTF
TGCGCCAGCAGTGAGACGCTGCGGGATGGCTACACCTTC
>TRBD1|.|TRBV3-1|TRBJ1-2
CASSRTGLDGYTF
TGTGCCAGCAGCCGGACAGGGCTCGATGGCTACACCTTC
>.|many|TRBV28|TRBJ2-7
CASSLLGYEQYF
TGTGCCAGCAGCCTACTCGGCTACGAGCAGTACTTC
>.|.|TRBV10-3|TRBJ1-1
CAIRPRVSNTEAFF
TGTGCCATCAGACCCAGGGTGTCGAACACTGAAGCTTTCTTT
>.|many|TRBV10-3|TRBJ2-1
CAISGSQEGARYNEQFF
TGTGCCATCAGTGGGTCCCAGGAGGGGGCAAGATACAATGAGCAGTTCTTC
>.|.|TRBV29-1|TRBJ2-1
CSVEGDEQFF
TGCAGCGTTGAAGGGGATGAGCAGTTCTTC
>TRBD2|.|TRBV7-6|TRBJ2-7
CASSSGTSARYYEQYF
TGTGCCAGCAGCTCTGGGACTAGCGCACGTTACTACGAGCAGTACTTC
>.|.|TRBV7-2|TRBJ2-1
CASSLSWSEEQFF
TGTGCCAGCAGCTTAAGTTGGTCAGAAGAGCAGTTCTTC
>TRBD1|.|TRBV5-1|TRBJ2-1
CASSLGDRDAQFF
TGCGCCAGCAGCCTAGGTGACAGGGACGCGCAGTTCTTC
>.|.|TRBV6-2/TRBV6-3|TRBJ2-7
CASSFSQFYEQYF
TGTGCCAGCAGTTTCTCTCAATTCTACGAGCAGTACTTC
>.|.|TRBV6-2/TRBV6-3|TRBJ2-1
CATRADPSYNEQFF
TGTGCCACCCGAGCGGACCCCTCCTACAATGAGCAGTTCTTC
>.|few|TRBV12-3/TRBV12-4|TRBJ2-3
CASSSAQNKQAQYF
TGTGCCAGCAGCTCGGCCCAAAACAAGCAGGCGCAGTATTTT
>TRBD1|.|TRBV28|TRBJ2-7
CATVRGTDVYEQYF
TGTGCCACCGTCCGTGGGACAGACGTCTACGAGCAGTACTTC
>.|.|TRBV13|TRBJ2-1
CASSFISGPFEQFF
TGTGCCAGCAGCTTTATAAGCGGGCCCTTCGAGCAGTTCTTC
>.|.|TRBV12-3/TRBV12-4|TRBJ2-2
CASGGASNTGELFF
TGTGCCAGCGGAGGCGCATCGAACACCGGGGAGCTGTTTTTT
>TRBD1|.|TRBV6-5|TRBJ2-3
CASSSRSRQGEDTQYF
TGTGCCAGCAGTTCACGATCCAGACAGGGAGAAGATACGCAGTATTTT
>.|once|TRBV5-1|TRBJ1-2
CASSPDRPLYGYTF
TGCGCCAGCAGCCCCGACCGCCCTCTCTATGGCTACACCTTC
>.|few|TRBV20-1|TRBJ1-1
CSARDLNAEAFF
TGCAGTGCTAGAGATTTGAATGCTGAAGCTTTCTTT
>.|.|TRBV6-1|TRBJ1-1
CASSEALSGGVNTEAFF
TGTGCCAGCAGTGAAGCGCTATCCGGGGGGGTTAACACTGAAGCTTTCTTT
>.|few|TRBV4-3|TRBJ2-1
CASSQDRTYNEQFF
TGCGCCAGCAGCCAAGATCGAACCTACAATGAGCAGTTCTTC
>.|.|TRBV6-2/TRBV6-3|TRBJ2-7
CASSSYPIYEQYF
TGTGCCAGCAGTTCGTATCCTATTTACGAGCAGTACTTC
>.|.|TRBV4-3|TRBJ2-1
CASSQARYYNEQFF
TGCGCCAGCAGCCAAGCCAGGTACTACAATGAGCAGTTCTTC
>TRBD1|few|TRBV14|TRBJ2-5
CASSRGTGGWTQYF
TGTGCCAGCAGCCGAGGAACAGGGGGTTGGACCCAGTACTTC
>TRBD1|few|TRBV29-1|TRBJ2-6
CSVEEGDRSSGANVLTF
TGCAGCGTTGAAGAGGGGGACAGGAGCTCTGGGGCCAACGTCCTGACTTTC
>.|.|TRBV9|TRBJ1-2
CASSDGGASYGYTF
TGTGCCAGCAGCGATGGGGGGGCGAGCTATGGCTACACCTTC
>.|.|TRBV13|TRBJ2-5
CASSQTGARETRYF
TGTGCCAGCAGCCAAACAGGGGCTCGGGAGACCCGGTACTTC
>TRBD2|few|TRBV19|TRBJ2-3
CASSNPTSEADTQYF
TGTGCCAGTAGTAATCCCACTAGCGAGGCAGATACGCAGTATTTT
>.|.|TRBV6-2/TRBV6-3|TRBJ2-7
CASCLGGALQYF
TGTGCCAGCTGCCTGGGGGGGGCCCTACAGTACTTC
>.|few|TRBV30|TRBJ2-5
CAWGRGLPQETQYF
TGTGCCTGGGGTCGGGGACTTCCACAAGAGACCCAGTACTTC
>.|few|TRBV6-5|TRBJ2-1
CASTRGDEQFF
TGTGCCAGCACCCGAGGGGATGAGCAGTTCTTC
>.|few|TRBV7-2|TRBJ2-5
CASSLHRLGTQYF
TGTGCCAGCAGCTTGCACAGGCTGGGGACCCAGTACTTC
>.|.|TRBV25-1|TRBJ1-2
CASSEDARGPGYGYTF
TGTGCCAGCAGTGAAGATGCCCGGGGCCCTGGGTATGGCTACACCTTC
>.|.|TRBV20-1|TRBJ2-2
CSARDLSLETGELFF
TGCAGTGCTAGAGATCTAAGCCTGGAGACCGGGGAGCTGTTTTTT
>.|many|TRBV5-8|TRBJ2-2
CASSTSANTGELFF
TGTGCCAGCAGCACAAGCGCGAACACCGGGGAGCTGTTTTTT
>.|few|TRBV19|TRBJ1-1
CASSNRVTEAFF
TGTGCCAGTAGTAACAGGGTTACTGAAGCTTTCTTT
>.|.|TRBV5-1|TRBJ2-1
CASSLASSPNEQFF
TGCGCCAGCAGCTTGGCCTCTAGCCCCAATGAGCAGTTCTTC
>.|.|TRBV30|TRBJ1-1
CALSGGWAEAFF
TGTGCCTTAAGTGGGGGGTGGGCTGAAGCTTTCTTT
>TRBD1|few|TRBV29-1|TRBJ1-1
CSGDRVNTEAFF
TGCAGCGGGGACAGGGTGAACACTGAAGCTTTCTTT
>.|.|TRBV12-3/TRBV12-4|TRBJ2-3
CASSAIQSTDTQYF
TGTGCCAGCAGTGCGATACAGAGCACAGATACGCAGTATTTT